What follows are 22 T cell receptor beta chains derived from one specimen sequenced in a study of blood T cell repertoires in COVID-19. Some clones are missing from TCRdb's copy, which holds only in-frame ones; the method was immunoSEQ multiplex PCR. The sample consists of fewer than 80,000 clones, 88% of them appearing once. Sequencing input: peripheral blood. Every receptor here comes from a human donor in a cohort sampled during active COVID-19.

V gene TRBV11-2 combines with J gene TRBJ2-3; D might be TRBD2 (7 bases). This CDR3 spans 18 amino acids. Germline assignment: CDR1 SGHAT and CDR2 FQNNGV. V shed 5 bases and J shed 0 bases, with 21 bases lying between them. CDR3 protein: CASSKGMWRGTSTDTQYF. The CDR3 coding sequence is TGTGCCAGCAGCAAAGGGATGTGGCGGGGGACAAGCACAGATACGCAGTATTTT.

In its sample, this clone was seen once. V is TRBV9 and J is TRBJ2-1, with D possibly matching TRBD2 (5 bases). Germline V CDR1 and CDR2: SGDLS, YYNGEE. Trimming cost V 0 bases and J 0 bases, with 7 bases left between them. This CDR3 spans 15 amino acids. Here the CDR3 reads CASSVVRVSYNEQFF. CDR3 DNA: TGTGCCAGCAGCGTAGTGCGGGTCTCCTACAATGAGCAGTTCTTC.

The chain couples TRBV5-6 to TRBJ2-1; D is unclear. With 2 bases removed from V and 7 bases from J, the gap between germline ends came to 10 bases. CDR1 and CDR2 from the germline V gene are SGHDT and YYEEEE. The CDR3 covers 13 residues. The CDR3 reads CASSLYWRNEQFF. CDR3 nucleotides: TGTGCCAGCAGCTTATACTGGCGGAATGAGCAGTTCTTC. Using reference TRBV5-6 and TRBJ2-1 for the parts outside the CDR3, the full variable domain is DAGVTQSPTHLIKTRGQQVTLRCSPKSGHDTVSWYQQALGQGPQFIFQYYEEEERQRGNFPDRFSGHQFPNYSSELNVNALLLGDSALYLCASSLYWRNEQFFGPGTRLTVL.

The chain uses TRBV19 and TRBJ1-4, with TRBD1 matching 7 bases. The CDR3 runs to 14 residues. Germline trimming cut 4 bases from V and 7 bases from J; bases unmatched to any gene: 6. The germline V gene encodes CDR1 LNHDA and CDR2 SQIVND (reference sequence). The CDR3 spells CASSTTGTAEKLFF. In DNA, the CDR3 is TGTGCCAGTAGTACCACCGGGACAGCTGAAAAACTGTTTTTT. The variable domain in full, with the rest retrieved from reference TRBV19 and TRBJ1-4, is DGGITQSPKYLFRKEGQNVTLSCEQNLNHDAMYWYRQDPGQGLRLIYYSQIVNDFQKGDIAEGYSVSREKKESFPLTVTSAQKNPTAFYLCASSTTGTAEKLFFGSGTQLSVL.

This clone is a singleton in its sample. The chain joins TRBV4-1 to TRBJ1-3; D gene uncertain. The V gene's germline CDR1 is MGHRA and CDR2 YSYEKL. V was trimmed by 2 bases and J by 8 bases, leaving 16 bases between them. The CDR3 totals 15 residues. CDR3 in amino acids: CASSQSQDWADTIYF. In DNA, the CDR3 is TGCGCCAGCAGCCAATCCCAGGATTGGGCAGACACCATATATTTT.

V gene TRBV24-1 combines with J gene TRBJ2-7; TRBD1 matches at 10 bases. The CDR3 is 13 residues long. Per the germline V gene, CDR1 is KGHDR and CDR2 is SFDVKD. Trimming cost V 9 bases and J 2 bases; bases outside gene matches: 3. The CDR3 loop reads CATAGTGAYEQYF. DNA for the CDR3: TGTGCCACCGCCGGGACAGGGGCCTACGAGCAGTACTTC.

As to this clone: The DNA is omitted, as the CDR3 cannot be located on it reliably, and the CDR3 follows TCRdb's listing. This chain uses TRBV21-1 with TRBJ2-3; TRBD2 is taken as the D call from the table, unchecked against the DNA. TRBV21-1 is annotated as a pseudogene. The CDR3 is made up of 14 amino acids, end residues included. The CDR3 spells CARWGAGATDTQYF.

V gene TRBV6-5 combines with J gene TRBJ1-1; a possible D gene is TRBD1 (6 bases). The CDR3 totals 13 residues. The germline V and J ends were trimmed by 6 bases and 4 bases, with 12 bases remaining between them. Germline lookup yields CDR1 MNHEY and CDR2 SVGAGI. CDR3 coding DNA: TGTGCCAGCAGCATACAGGGAAGCACTGAAGCTTTCTTT. Translating gives CASSIQGSTEAFF.

The gene calls are TRBV10-3 and TRBJ2-1, with D tentatively TRBD1 (6 bases). The CDR3 runs to 12 residues. V shed 3 bases and J shed 9 bases, with 9 bases lying between them. From germline, CDR1 is ENHRY and CDR2 SYGVKD. The CDR3 is CAISDRGSEQFF. In DNA, the CDR3 is TGTGCCATCAGTGACAGGGGATCTGAGCAGTTCTTC.

DNA for the CDR3: TGTGCCAGCAGCTTAAGGACAGGAGTAAACTACGAGCAGTACTTC. Translation: CASSLRTGVNYEQYF. The chain links TRBV7-9 to TRBJ2-7, with TRBD1 identical over 7 bases. J gave up 3 bases and V 2 bases, and 7 bases lay outside the gene matches. The CDR3 is made up of 15 amino acids. Germline CDR1 and CDR2: SEHNR and FQNEAQ (reference sequence).

The V and J genes are TRBV2 and TRBJ2-3; D is undetermined. Germline V gene data show CDR1 as SNHLY and CDR2 as FYNNEI. CDR3 size: 12 residues. Trimming removed 6 bases from V and 0 bases from J, with 4 bases in between. CDR3 coding DNA: TGTGCCAGCAGCTATAGCACAGATACGCAGTATTTT. Its protein product is CASSYSTDTQYF.

The V call is TRBV7-2, the J call TRBJ2-7; D possibly corresponds to TRBD2 (6 bases). In germline, CDR1 is SGHTA, CDR2 FQGNSA. V shed 2 bases and J shed 0 bases, with 11 bases lying between them. The CDR3 spans 15 residues. The CDR3 here is CASSLSGGTSYEQYF. CDR3 coding DNA: TGTGCCAGCAGCTTATCCGGCGGGACCTCCTACGAGCAGTACTTC.

In its sample, this clone was seen a few times. The chain couples TRBV2 to TRBJ1-2, with unresolved D. V was pared by 3 bases and J by 11 bases, with 7 bases between. Germline CDR1 reads SNHLY; CDR2 reads FYNNEI. The CDR3 is 10 residues long. CDR3 sequence (DNA): TGTGCCAGCAGTGAGGTCAGGTACACCTTC. As protein: CASSEVRYTF.

A single count supports this clone. This rearrangement joins TRBV9 to TRBJ2-5, with 9 bases fitting TRBD2. This CDR3 has 19 residues. J gave up 5 bases and V 5 bases, and 22 bases lay outside the gene matches. Per germline, CDR1 SGDLS and CDR2 YYNGEE. The CDR3 region is CASSYSTGDSGGAWETQYF. Here the CDR3 DNA reads TGTGCCAGCAGTTACTCCACGGGGGATAGCGGGGGCGCATGGGAGACCCAGTACTTC.

This sequence joins TRBV9 and TRBJ2-7; 8 bases are a match to TRBD2. Germline loops: CDR1 SGDLS, CDR2 YYNGEE. V lost 3 bases and J lost 6; bases outside the gene matches: 11. This CDR3 has 15 residues. The CDR3 nucleotides are TGTGCCAGCAGCGGCAACGGGGGGGCCTCTGGCGAGCAGTACTTC. Its translation is CASSGNGGASGEQYF. Based on the CDR3 plus reference TRBV9 and TRBJ2-7, the full variable domain is DSGVTQTPKHLITATGQRVTLRCSPRSGDLSVYWYQQSLDQGLQFLIQYYNGEERAKGNILERFSAQQFPDLHSELNLSSLELGDSALYFCASSGNGGASGEQYFGPGTRLTVT.

The chain combines TRBV19 with TRBJ2-7, with a tentative D call TRBD2 (5 bases). Germline V gene lookup returns CDR1 LNHDA and CDR2 SQIVND (reference sequence). V was clipped by 5 bases and J by 0 bases, with 11 bases between them. The CDR3 runs 14 residues. For the CDR3, the DNA is TGTGCCAGTAGTCCCGACGGGAACTCCTACGAGCAGTACTTC. Protein: CASSPDGNSYEQYF.

The chain combines TRBV5-1 with TRBJ2-4, with 9 nucleotides matching TRBD1. The germline gives CDR1 SGHRS, CDR2 YFSETQ. The ends lost 2 bases at V and 3 bases at J; junction bases unmatched: 24. The CDR3 is made up of 22 amino acids. The CDR3 bases are TGCGCCAGCAGCTTCTTCCTCAGCAGTGGGGACAGGGTTGACGGAGGCAAAAACATTCAGTACTTC. Translating it yields CASSFFLSSGDRVDGGKNIQYF.

This clone was counted once. The V and J genes are TRBV7-2 and TRBJ1-5; D might be TRBD1 (5 bases). The ends were cut back, 3 bases at V and 7 bases at J, with 10 bases in the middle. This CDR3 spans 13 amino acids. The V gene's germline CDR1 is SGHTA and CDR2 FQGNSA. The CDR3 here is CASSFRAGQPQHF. The CDR3 DNA follows: TGTGCCAGCAGCTTCAGGGCGGGGCAGCCCCAGCATTTT.

This rearrangement joins TRBV5-1 to TRBJ2-7; 9 nucleotides line up with TRBD2. V gave up 5 bases and J gave up 2 bases; unmatched junction bases: 5. The CDR3 has 14 amino acids. CDR1 is SGHRS and CDR2 is YFSETQ in the germline V gene. CDR3 bases: TGCGCCAGCAGTTCGACTAGCGGAACCTACGAGCAGTACTTC. Translated: CASSSTSGTYEQYF.

The chain joins TRBV19 to TRBJ2-5; 13 positions agree with TRBD2. Germline CDR1 LNHDA, CDR2 SQIVND (reference sequence). This CDR3 has 14 amino acids. J was trimmed by 4 bases and V by 9 bases; bases with no gene match: 5. In nucleotides, the CDR3 is TGTGCCAGCACTAGCGGGAGGGCCGTAGAGACCCAGTACTTC. It translates to CASTSGRAVETQYF.

The rearrangement links TRBV19 to TRBJ2-1, with TRBD2 matching 8 bases. Germline V gives CDR1 LNHDA, CDR2 SQIVND (reference sequence). CDR3 size: 15 residues. Trimming took 6 bases from V and 3 from J; bases not matched to a gene: 7. CDR3 region: CASSGRARGYNEQFF. CDR3 in DNA: TGTGCCAGTAGCGGGAGGGCCCGGGGCTACAATGAGCAGTTCTTC.

The CDR3 nucleotides read TGTGCCAGCAGTGAGGTGGGACAGGGAAGCAATCAGCCCCAGCATTTT. This gives the protein CASSEVGQGSNQPQHF. The chain employs TRBV6-1 and TRBJ1-5; the match to TRBD1 covers 9 bases. This CDR3 contains 16 residues. The V segment lost 3 bases and the J segment 1 base; nucleotides outside the gene matches: 4. CDR1 and CDR2 (germline): MNHNS, SASEGT.